The present T cell receptor beta chain was sequenced within a study of CD8+CD57+ T cells in acquired aplastic anemia (dated by TCRdb to 2017 to 2018). In the study overall: On average, sorted CD4+ and CD8+ cells yielded roughly 3.4 ug of extracted DNA, with a range of about 0.18 to 27.4 ug. A CD8+CD57+ expansion meant a frequency higher than the mean frequency seen in healthy subjects.

Genomic DNA was used as template for profiling of TCR beta VDJ combinations and CDR3 sequences. An Illumina HiSeq 2000 was the platform used for TCR repertoire sequencing. In the paper's pipeline: Repertoires were assessed using TRBV/TRBJ rearrangement plots, CDR3 size and DJ length profiles, and Simpson's diversity index. The most abundant DNA sequence in the deep sequencing data was taken as the immunodominant clone. CDR3 amino acid sequences were checked for sharing between subjects and were compared against published repertoires and the VDJdb database. TCRdb applied fastp at Q25 and MiXCR to the public reads, then kept only in-frame beta chains. Every entry covers one CDR3 protein and lists the most common genes and DNA from its rows. Clone size and V and J calls follow TCRdb, not the original study. Recorded for this sample are under 350,000 distinct CDR3 sequences; 56% of them occurred a single time. The biggest ten clones account for roughly 1.2% of the sample.

This clonotype has a handful of counts. Its antigen specificity is not known. Base qualities are missing; no much larger clone stands one base away. Including cysteine and phenylalanine, the CDR3 has 14 amino acids. The DNA shown is the 42-base CDR3, in frame from base 1. Relative to germline, V is 4 bases shorter and J is 5 bases shorter, with 12 bases between their ends. From a lookup of the germline V gene, CDR1 and CDR2 are KGHDR and SFDVKD. Expansion of CD8+CD57+ cells had been shown by flow cytometry in the patients chosen for sequencing. Severe acquired aplastic anemia was diagnosed in all patients according to International Study of Aplastic Anemia and Agranulocytosis and Camitta criteria. At the time blood was sampled, none of the patients had received any therapy. In this study, sorted CD4+ and CD8+ T cells from the blood of healthy subjects and of severe aplastic anemia patients had their TCR repertoires deep-sequenced. Patients were enrolled in the USA under clinicaltrials.gov protocols 00001620, 01623167, 00001397, 00071045, 00081523 and 00961064. Ficoll-Paque density gradient centrifugation was used to isolate peripheral blood mononuclear cells. Before DNA was extracted, CD4+ and CD8+ T cells were sorted using either FACS or magnetic beads.

The full study reports these points: Although 25 to 30 CD8+ CDR3 sequences were shared by patients and controls, these sequences appeared highly expressed in patients and within the immunodominant clones of patients. CD8+ Simpson's diversity did not differ significantly between patients and healthy controls (P=0.060).

This receptor chain uses TRBV24-1 and TRBJ2-3, and perhaps TRBD2 as D gene, on 5 matching bases. The sequenced sample consisted of sorted CD4+, CD8+, or CD8+CD57+ T cells (not recorded which) from PBMCs. The TCR sequence derives from a human donor with aplastic anemia. The base sequence is TGTGCCACCAGTGACACCACGGGGTTAGATACGCAGTATTTT. Translated, it reads CATSDTTGLDTQYF.